This T cell receptor beta chain was recorded in a study of cytomegalovirus exposure and HLA in healthy donors. About the study: The 120 or so validation repertoires were produced on the same platform as the roughly 660 repertoires of the first cohort. This was reported in a later analysis.

Profiled with immunoSEQ multiplex PCR; TCRdb holds only in-frame clones, not every one. The table has about 190,000 clones, approximately 84% seen once. Findings of the study overall: With high specificity and sensitivity, the classifier reportedly diagnosed cytomegalovirus status. A list of 150 to 200 TCR beta chains associated with cytomegalovirus was given.

V shed 6 bases, J shed 1 base, and the junction held 2 bases outside the gene matches. Germline V gene sequence: CDR1 ENHRY, CDR2 SYGVKD. This CDR3 has 14 amino acids. A note on this clone: Its antigen remains unknown.

The chain couples TRBV10-3 to TRBJ1-1; TRBD1 agrees at 10 bases. This clonotype was obtained from a man in his late teens or twenties in good health and CMV-seropositive. The sequenced sample consisted of PBMCs. This chain's CDR3 is CAISGQGGNTEAFF. The CDR3 DNA sequence: TGTGCCATCAGCGGACAGGGGGGGAACACTGAAGCTTTCTTT.